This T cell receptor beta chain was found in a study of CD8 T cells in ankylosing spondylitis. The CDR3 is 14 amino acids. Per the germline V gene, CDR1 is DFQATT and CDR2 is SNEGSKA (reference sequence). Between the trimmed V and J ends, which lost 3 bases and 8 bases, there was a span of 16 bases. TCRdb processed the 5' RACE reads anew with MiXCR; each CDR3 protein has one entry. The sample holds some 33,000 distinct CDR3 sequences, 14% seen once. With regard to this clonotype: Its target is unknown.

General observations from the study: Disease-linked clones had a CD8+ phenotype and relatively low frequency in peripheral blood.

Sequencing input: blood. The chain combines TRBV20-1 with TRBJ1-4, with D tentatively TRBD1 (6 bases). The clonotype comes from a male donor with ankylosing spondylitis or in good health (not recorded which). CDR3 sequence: CSASSGQLGEKLFF. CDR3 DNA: TGCAGTGCTAGTTCTGGACAGTTAGGAGAAAAACTGTTTTTT.